Each of the 14 T cell receptor beta chains below was sequenced from the same sample in a study of blood T cell repertoires in COVID-19. Sequencing used immunoSEQ multiplex PCR; TCRdb keeps in-frame clones, though not all of them. The sample has under 550,000 clones; over 85% are singletons. The source material was peripheral blood. These receptors all come from a man aged 18 to 35 with COVID-19, enrolled during active disease.

This clone turned up a few times. The chain joins TRBV3-1 (or the pseudogene TRBV3-2) to TRBJ2-7, with 8 bases matching TRBD2. Germline CDR1 LGHDT, CDR2 YNNKEL (reference sequence). J was trimmed by 6 bases and V by 3 bases; bases with no gene match: 7. The CDR3 consists of 14 residues. In DNA, the CDR3 is TGTGCCAGCAGCCAGGGACTAGGGGCTGGCGAGCAGTACTTC. Amino acids: CASSQGLGAGEQYF.

The rearrangement links TRBV5-5 to TRBJ2-2; D is perhaps TRBD1 (5 bases). This CDR3 contains 16 residues. Trimming removed 0 bases at V and 2 bases at J, with 11 bases between. Germline assignment: CDR1 SGHKS and CDR2 YYEKEE (reference sequence). The CDR3 DNA sequence: TGTGCCAGCAGCTTGGTCAGGGTGTCAAACACCGGGGAGCTGTTTTTT. Its protein is CASSLVRVSNTGELFF. Full variable domain (remainder filled in from reference TRBV5-5 and TRBJ2-2): DAGVTQSPTHLIKTRGQQVTLRCSPISGHKSVSWYQQVLGQGPQFIFQYYEKEERGRGNFPDRFSARQFPNYSSELNVNALLLGDSALYLCASSLVRVSNTGELFFGEGSRLTVL.

The genes are TRBV2 and TRBJ2-2; 11 bases map to TRBD2. The CDR3 consists of 16 residues. Germline V lookup: CDR1 SNHLY, CDR2 FYNNEI. J was trimmed by 1 base and V by 5 bases; bases with no gene match: 3. CDR3 DNA: TGTGCCAGCAGTAAAGGACTAGCGGGGAACACCGGGGAGCTGTTTTTT. As protein: CASSKGLAGNTGELFF.

This chain links TRBV9 with TRBJ2-7; a possible D gene is TRBD2 (6 bases). This CDR3 spans 14 amino acids. In germline, CDR1 is SGDLS, CDR2 YYNGEE. V lost 4 bases and J lost 3, with 14 bases in between. CDR3 bases: TGTGCCAGCAGCTCCTCGGGGGTCGGCTACGAGCAGTACTTC. Amino acid sequence: CASSSSGVGYEQYF.

The rearrangement joins TRBV5-5 to TRBJ2-1; D uncertain. Trimming stripped 2 bases from V and 1 base from J, with 4 bases between. Germline values: CDR1 SGHKS, CDR2 YYEKEE (reference sequence). The CDR3 extends over 13 amino acids. In DNA form, the CDR3 reads TGTGCCAGCAGCTTAGCGTCCTACAATGAGCAGTTCTTC. This encodes CASSLASYNEQFF.

The V and J genes are TRBV2 and TRBJ2-4, with 8 bases fitting TRBD2. Germline values: CDR1 SNHLY, CDR2 FYNNEI. CDR3 size: 16 residues. The V gene end was trimmed by 3 bases and the J gene end by 2 bases; junction bases not matched to a gene: 6. The CDR3 protein is CASSDWSGGPKNIQYF. The CDR3 coding sequence is TGTGCCAGCAGTGATTGGTCGGGGGGGCCCAAAAACATTCAGTACTTC.

The chain joins TRBV5-6 to TRBJ2-1; the match to TRBD2 covers 10 bases. Trimming cost V 1 base and J 7 bases; bases outside gene matches: 2. Germline V lookup: CDR1 SGHDT, CDR2 YYEEEE. The CDR3 is made up of 14 amino acids. CDR3 protein: CASSLISGRNEQFF. DNA of the CDR3: TGTGCCAGCAGCTTGATTAGCGGGAGGAATGAGCAGTTCTTC.

The chain combines TRBV5-4 with TRBJ1-4; the match to TRBD1 covers 7 bases. The CDR3 contains 15 residues. V was pared by 1 base and J by 5 bases, with 5 bases of the junction left unmatched. Germline CDR1 SGHNT, CDR2 YYREEE (reference sequence). CDR3 DNA sequence: TGTGCCAGCAGCTTGTTTACAGGGGAAAATGAAAAACTGTTTTTT. Translating gives CASSLFTGENEKLFF. The full variable domain, in which reference TRBV5-4 and TRBJ1-4 provide the parts outside the CDR3, is ETGVTQSPTHLIKTRGQQVTLRCSSQSGHNTVSWYQQALGQGPQFIFQYYREEENGRGNFPPRFSGLQFPNYSSELNVNALELDDSALYLCASSLFTGENEKLFFGSGTQLSVL.

V gene TRBV7-8 combines with J gene TRBJ2-3; 9 bases line up with TRBD2. Per germline, CDR1 SGHVS and CDR2 FQNEAQ. V shed 7 bases, J shed 0 bases, and the junction held 8 bases outside the gene matches. CDR3 length: 16 residues. CDR3 sequence reads: CASKSGRFLSTDTQYF. CDR3 coding DNA: TGTGCCAGCAAGAGCGGGAGGTTTTTGAGCACAGATACGCAGTATTTT.

The J gene is TRBJ2-4, the V gene TRBV9; TRBD2 is a possible D gene (5 bases). This CDR3 has 16 residues. V was clipped by 0 bases and J by 3 bases, with 13 bases between them. Germline V lookup: CDR1 SGDLS, CDR2 YYNGEE. CDR3 DNA sequence: TGTGCCAGCAGCGTAGAGTGGGAGTTTGGCAAAAACATTCAGTACTTC. Amino acids: CASSVEWEFGKNIQYF.

This rearrangement joins TRBV5-1 to TRBJ2-3; 7 bases are a match to TRBD2. Germline CDR1 SGHRS, CDR2 YFSETQ. The CDR3 contains 19 residues. J gave up 2 bases and V 1 base, and 16 bases lay outside the gene matches. CDR3 region: CASSLYPVGAGTSTDTQYF. The CDR3 nucleotides read TGCGCCAGCAGCTTGTATCCTGTTGGAGCGGGAACTTCCACAGATACGCAGTATTTT.

The V gene is TRBV27, the J gene TRBJ1-3; weak D call: TRBD1 (6 bases). CDR1 MNHEY and CDR2 SMNVEV come from the germline V gene (reference sequence). The CDR3 contains 13 residues. Trimming cost V 6 bases and J 2 bases, with 8 bases left between them. The CDR3 DNA reads TGTGCCAGCAGCCCAGGGGCTGGAAACACCATATATTTT. Translation gives CASSPGAGNTIYF.

This clone was detected once. The chain's CDR3 is CASRRQGGTDTQYF. CDR3 nucleotide sequence: TGTGCCAGCAGACGACAGGGAGGCACAGATACGCAGTATTTT. This rearrangement joins TRBV28 to TRBJ2-3; 7 bases are shared with TRBD1. CDR1 and CDR2 from the germline V gene are MDHEN and SYDVKM. The CDR3 contains 14 residues. Trimming removed 6 bases from V and 1 base from J; junction bases left unmatched: 4.

There are many counts of this clone. The chain recombines TRBV7-6 with TRBJ2-7, with D hard to call. The length of the CDR3 is 13 residues. Germline V gives CDR1 SGHVS, CDR2 FNYEAQ. The germline V and J ends were trimmed by 2 bases and 2 bases, with 7 bases remaining between them. CDR3 protein: CASSLRRTYEQYF. As DNA, the CDR3 is TGTGCCAGCAGCTTACGGCGGACCTACGAGCAGTACTTC.